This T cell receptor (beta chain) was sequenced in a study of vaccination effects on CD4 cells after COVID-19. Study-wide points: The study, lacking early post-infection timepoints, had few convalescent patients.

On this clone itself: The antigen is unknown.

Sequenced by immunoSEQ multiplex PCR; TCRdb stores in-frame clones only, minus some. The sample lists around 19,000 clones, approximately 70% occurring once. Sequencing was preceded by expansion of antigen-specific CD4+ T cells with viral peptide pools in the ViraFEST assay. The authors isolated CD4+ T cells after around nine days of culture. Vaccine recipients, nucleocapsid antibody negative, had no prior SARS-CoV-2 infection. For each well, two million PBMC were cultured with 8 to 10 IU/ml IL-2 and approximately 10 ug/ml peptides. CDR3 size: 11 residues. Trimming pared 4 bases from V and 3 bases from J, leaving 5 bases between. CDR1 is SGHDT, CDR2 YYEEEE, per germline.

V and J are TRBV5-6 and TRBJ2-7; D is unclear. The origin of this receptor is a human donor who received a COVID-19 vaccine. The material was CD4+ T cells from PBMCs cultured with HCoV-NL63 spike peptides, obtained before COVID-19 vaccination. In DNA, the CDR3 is TGTGCCAGCAGCAGAAACTACGAGCAGTACTTC. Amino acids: CASSRNYEQYF.